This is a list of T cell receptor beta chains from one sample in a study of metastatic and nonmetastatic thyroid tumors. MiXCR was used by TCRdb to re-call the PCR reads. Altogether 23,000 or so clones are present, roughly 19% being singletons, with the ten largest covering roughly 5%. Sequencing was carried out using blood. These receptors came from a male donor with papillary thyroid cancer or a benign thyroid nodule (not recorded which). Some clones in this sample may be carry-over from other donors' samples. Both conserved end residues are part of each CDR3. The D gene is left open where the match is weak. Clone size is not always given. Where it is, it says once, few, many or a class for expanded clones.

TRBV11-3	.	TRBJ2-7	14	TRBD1	TGTGCCAGCACCACTCGGGACAGGGTCCACGAGCAGTACTTC	CASTTRDRVHEQYF
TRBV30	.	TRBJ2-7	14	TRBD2	TGTGCCTGGAGTGTAAGCCTAGCGGGGTCCGAGCAGTACTTC	CAWSVSLAGSEQYF
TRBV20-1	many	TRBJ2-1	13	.	TGCAGTGCTAGAGGGGCAGGTACAAGTGAGCAGTTCTTC	CSARGAGTSEQFF
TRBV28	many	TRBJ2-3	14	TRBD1	TGTGCCAGCAGTTTTACAGGGGGCACAGATACGCAGTATTTT	CASSFTGGTDTQYF
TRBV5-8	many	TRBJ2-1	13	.	TGTGCCAGCAGCTTGGATAGCGCAGCTGAGCAGTTCTTC	CASSLDSAAEQFF
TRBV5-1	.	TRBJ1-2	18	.	TGCGCCAGCAGCGCCCACGGCTCCGGTTTGGGGAATAACGGTGGCTACACCTTC	CASSAHGSGLGNNGGYTF
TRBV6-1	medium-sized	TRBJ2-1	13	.	TGTGCCAGCGAGAGCGCCCCGGGGAATGAGCAGTTCTTC	CASESAPGNEQFF
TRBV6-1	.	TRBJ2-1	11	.	TGTGCCAGTCGCCATTGGGATGAGCAGTTCTTC	CASRHWDEQFF
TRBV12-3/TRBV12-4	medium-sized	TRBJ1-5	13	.	TGTGCCAGCCGTCCGGCGGGGAATCAGCCCCAGCATTTT	CASRPAGNQPQHF
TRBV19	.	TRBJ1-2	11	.	TGTGCCAGTAATCGTTCCGATGGCTACACCTTC	CASNRSDGYTF
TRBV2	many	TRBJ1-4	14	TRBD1	TGTGCCAGCACCAAACGGACAGGTGGAGAAAAACTGTTTTTT	CASTKRTGGEKLFF
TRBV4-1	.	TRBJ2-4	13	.	TGCGCCAGCAGCCAGAATCAGGGGCACATTCAGTACTTC	CASSQNQGHIQYF
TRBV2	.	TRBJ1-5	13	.	TGTGCCAGCTGCTCGGAGGGCAATCAGCCCCAGCATTTT	CASCSEGNQPQHF
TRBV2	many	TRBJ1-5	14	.	TGTGCCAGCAGTAAGACATCCAGCAATCAGCCCCAGCATTTT	CASSKTSSNQPQHF
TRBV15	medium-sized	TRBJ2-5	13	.	TGTGCCACCAGCAGACAGGGACAAGAGACCCAGTACTTC	CATSRQGQETQYF
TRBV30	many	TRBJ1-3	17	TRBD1	TGTGCCTGGGTCGTAGGGGACAGGGGATCAGCTGGAAACACCATATATTTT	CAWVVGDRGSAGNTIYF